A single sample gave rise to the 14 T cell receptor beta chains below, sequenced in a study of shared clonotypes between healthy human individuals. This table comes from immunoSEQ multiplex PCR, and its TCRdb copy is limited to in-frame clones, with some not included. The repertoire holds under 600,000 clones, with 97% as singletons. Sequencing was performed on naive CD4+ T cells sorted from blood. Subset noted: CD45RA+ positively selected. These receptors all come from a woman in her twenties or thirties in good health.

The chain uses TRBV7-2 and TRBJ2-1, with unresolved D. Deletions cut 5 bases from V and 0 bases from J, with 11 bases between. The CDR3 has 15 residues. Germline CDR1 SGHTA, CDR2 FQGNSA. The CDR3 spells CASSLQSSSYNEQFF. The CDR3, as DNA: TGTGCCAGCAGCCTACAATCGAGCTCCTACAATGAGCAGTTCTTC.

CDR3 residues: CASSLPGWSDNEQFF. CDR3 in DNA: TGTGCCAGCAGTTTACCGGGATGGAGCGACAATGAGCAGTTCTTC. The genes are TRBV27 and TRBJ2-1, with D maybe TRBD2 (5 bases). Trimming removed 2 bases from V and 5 bases from J, with 13 bases in between. CDR1 and CDR2 from the germline V gene are MNHEY and SMNVEV (reference sequence). The CDR3 runs to 15 residues.

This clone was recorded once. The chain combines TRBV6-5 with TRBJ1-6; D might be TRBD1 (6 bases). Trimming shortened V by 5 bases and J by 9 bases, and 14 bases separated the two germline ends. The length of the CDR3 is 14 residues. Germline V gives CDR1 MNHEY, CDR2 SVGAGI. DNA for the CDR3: TGTGCCAGCAGTCGCACAGGGCCAGCTTCACCCCTCCACTTT. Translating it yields CASSRTGPASPLHF.

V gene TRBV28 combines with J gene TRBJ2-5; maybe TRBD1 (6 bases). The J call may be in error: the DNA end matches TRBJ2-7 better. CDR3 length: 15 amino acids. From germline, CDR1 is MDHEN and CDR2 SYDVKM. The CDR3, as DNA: TGTGCCAGCAGTATTCTTACAAAGGGGGTGGGCGAGCAGTACTTC. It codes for CASSILTKGVGEQYF.

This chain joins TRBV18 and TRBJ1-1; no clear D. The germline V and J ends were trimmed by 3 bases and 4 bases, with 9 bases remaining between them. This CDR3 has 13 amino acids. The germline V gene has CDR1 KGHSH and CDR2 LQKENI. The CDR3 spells CASSPRKVTEAFF. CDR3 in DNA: TGTGCCAGCTCACCTCGGAAGGTCACTGAAGCTTTCTTT.

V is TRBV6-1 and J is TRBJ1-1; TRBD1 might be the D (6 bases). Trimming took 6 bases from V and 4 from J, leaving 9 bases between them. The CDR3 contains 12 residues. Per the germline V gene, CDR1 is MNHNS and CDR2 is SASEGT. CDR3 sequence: CASRGAGTEAFF. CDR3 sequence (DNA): TGTGCCAGCAGGGGGGCGGGCACTGAAGCTTTCTTT.

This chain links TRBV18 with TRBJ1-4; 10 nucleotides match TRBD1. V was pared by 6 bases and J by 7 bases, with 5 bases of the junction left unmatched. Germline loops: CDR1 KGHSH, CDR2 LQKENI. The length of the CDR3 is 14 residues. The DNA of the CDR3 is TGTGCCAGCTCTATTGGACAGGGGGGTGAAAAACTGTTTTTT. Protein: CASSIGQGGEKLFF.

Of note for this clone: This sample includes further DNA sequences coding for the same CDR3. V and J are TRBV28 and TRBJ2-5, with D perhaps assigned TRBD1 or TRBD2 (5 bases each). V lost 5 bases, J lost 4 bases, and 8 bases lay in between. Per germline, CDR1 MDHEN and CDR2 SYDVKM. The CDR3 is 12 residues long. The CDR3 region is CASSAGRETQYF. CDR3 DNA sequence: TGTGCCAGCAGTGCAGGGAGAGAGACCCAGTACTTC.

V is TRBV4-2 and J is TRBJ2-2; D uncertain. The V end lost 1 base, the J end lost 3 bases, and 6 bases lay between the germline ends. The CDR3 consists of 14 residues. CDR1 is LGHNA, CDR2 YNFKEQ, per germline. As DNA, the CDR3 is TGTGCCAGCAGCCAAGCCCCTCACACCGGGGAGCTGTTTTTT. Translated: CASSQAPHTGELFF.

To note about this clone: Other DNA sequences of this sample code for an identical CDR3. The CDR3 is CATSRERSSGANVLTF. CDR3 nucleotides: TGTGCCACCAGCAGAGAAAGAAGCTCTGGGGCCAACGTCCTGACTTTC. The chain links TRBV15 to TRBJ2-6; D gene uncertain. The CDR3 consists of 16 residues. Germline assignment: CDR1 LNHNV and CDR2 YYDKDF (reference sequence). Trimming removed 0 bases from V and 0 bases from J, with 6 bases in between.

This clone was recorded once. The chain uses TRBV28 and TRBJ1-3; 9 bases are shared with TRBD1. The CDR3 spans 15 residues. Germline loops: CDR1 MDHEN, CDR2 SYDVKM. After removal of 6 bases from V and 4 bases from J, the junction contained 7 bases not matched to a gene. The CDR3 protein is CASSYMGTGGNTIYF. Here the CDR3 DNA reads TGTGCCAGCAGCTATATGGGGACAGGGGGAAACACCATATATTTT.

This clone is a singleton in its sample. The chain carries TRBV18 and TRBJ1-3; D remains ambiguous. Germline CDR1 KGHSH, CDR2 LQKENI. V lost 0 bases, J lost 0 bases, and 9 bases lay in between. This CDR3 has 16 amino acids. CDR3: CASSPPGSSSGNTIYF. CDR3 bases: TGTGCCAGCTCACCACCGGGGAGCTCCTCTGGAAACACCATATATTTT. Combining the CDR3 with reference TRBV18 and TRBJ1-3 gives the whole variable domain NAGVMQNPRHLVRRRGQEARLRCSPMKGHSHVYWYRQLPEEGLKFMVYLQKENIIDESGMPKERFSAEFPKEGPSILRIQQVVRGDSAAYFCASSPPGSSSGNTIYFGEGSWLTVV.

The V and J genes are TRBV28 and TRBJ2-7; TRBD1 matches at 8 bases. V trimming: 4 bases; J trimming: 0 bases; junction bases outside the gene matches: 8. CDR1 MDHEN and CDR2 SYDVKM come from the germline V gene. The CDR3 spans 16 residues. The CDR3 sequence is CASSSTGAKSSYEQYF. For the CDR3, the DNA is TGTGCCAGCAGTTCGACAGGGGCCAAAAGCTCCTACGAGCAGTACTTC.

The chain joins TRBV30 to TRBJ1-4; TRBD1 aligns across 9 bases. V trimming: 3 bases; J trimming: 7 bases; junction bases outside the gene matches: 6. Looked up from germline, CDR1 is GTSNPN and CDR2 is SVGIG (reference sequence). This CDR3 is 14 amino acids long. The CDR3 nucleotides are TGTGCCTGGAGAACAGGGGGCCGGTTTGAAAAACTGTTTTTT. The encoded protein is CAWRTGGRFEKLFF.